The sequence of this T cell receptor beta chain was determined in a study of cytomegalovirus exposure and HLA in healthy donors. Whole-study findings and limits: With later analysis, a missense DCLRE1C variant became linked to TCR beta V- and J-gene trimming. The listing of 150 to 200 TCR beta chains classed them as cytomegalovirus-associated. It was reported in a later analysis that an Asian-associated ancestry cluster showed fewer N-insertions than the roughly 710-donor mean.

Notes on this clone: The antigen is not known.

The primer mix had 60 Vbeta and 13 Jbeta primers. This table comes from immunoSEQ multiplex PCR, and its TCRdb copy is limited to in-frame clones, with some not included. The sample lists around 120,000 clones, 65% to 90% occurring once. Sequenced material: PBMCs. The TCR was taken from a man aged 18 to 30 in good health and CMV-seronegative.

This CDR3 reads CASRTSFEAFF. The CDR3 DNA follows: TGTGCCAGCAGGACATCGTTTGAAGCTTTCTTT. V gene TRBV27 combines with J gene TRBJ1-1; D is uncertain. V lost 6 bases, J lost 7 bases, and 9 bases lay in between. The CDR3 totals 11 residues. CDR1 and CDR2 (germline): MNHEY, SMNVEV (reference sequence).